This TCR beta chain is from a study of blood T cells in healthy people across ages. Through a sample-barcoded 5' primer and a J-beta primer mix, a second PCR was run for about 7 to 12 cycles. TCRdb reanalysed the 5' RACE reads using MiXCR and keeps one entry per CDR3 protein. The table lists fewer than 1,200,000 distinct CDR3 sequences, around 25% of them singletons. The CDR3 is made up of 12 amino acids. From germline, CDR1 is MNHEY and CDR2 SVGAGI. Points on this clonotype: One junction end does not reproduce the germline sequence, and a read error may be involved.

These same records also appear under a second study, on T cells of mothers and their children.

The chain joins TRBV6-5 to TRBJ1-2; D possibly corresponds to TRBD1 (5 bases). Source material: blood. This clonotype originated in a girl aged 2 to 10 in good health. The CDR3 sequence is CASSYGGTQKSF. The CDR3 bases are TGTGCCAGCAGTTACGGGGGGACGCAAAAATCCTTC.